This is a list of T cell receptor beta chains from one sample in a study of cytomegalovirus exposure and HLA in healthy donors. TCRdb keeps only in-frame clones here, not all; method: immunoSEQ multiplex PCR. The sample lists roughly 130,000 clones, 80% occurring once. Specimen: PBMCs. The receptors originated from a male donor in good health and CMV-seronegative. Both conserved end residues are part of each CDR3. The D gene is left open where the match is weak. Size is omitted from some rows. Given values are once, few, many or a class for expanded clones.

-	TRBV7-9	TRBJ1-1	-	14	TGTGCCAGCAGCTTATCTGGGGGGACGGGTGAAGCTTTCTTT	CASSLSGGTGEAFF
TRBD1	TRBV5-1	TRBJ1-2	-	12	TGCGCCAGCAGCCAGGACAGGGCAGGCTACACCTTC	CASSQDRAGYTF
TRBD2	TRBV16	TRBJ2-5	-	18	TGTGCCAGCAGCCGACACCGACTAGCGGGGGGCCCCCAGGAGACCCAGTACTTC	CASSRHRLAGGPQETQYF
-	TRBV19	TRBJ1-2	-	12	TGTGCCAGTAGCCGCGGAGAGGATGGCTACACCTTC	CASSRGEDGYTF
TRBD1	TRBV7-9	TRBJ1-4	-	14	TGTGCCACCGATCGACAGGGGGCGCATGAAAAACTGTTTTTT	CATDRQGAHEKLFF
TRBD1	TRBV15	TRBJ1-3	-	17	TGTGCCACCAGCAGGCGAGGACAGGGGGTCCTCGGAAACACCATATATTTT	CATSRRGQGVLGNTIYF
TRBD1	TRBV5-4	TRBJ2-2	-	15	TGTGCCAGCAACCCCGGACAGGGCGGTACCGGGGAGCTGTTTTTT	CASNPGQGGTGELFF
-	TRBV21-1	TRBJ2-1	-	15	TGTGCCAGTGAGCCTGAGCGGGAGGGAGAGGACGAGCAGTTCTTC	CASEPEREGEDEQFF
TRBD1	TRBV4-1	TRBJ1-4	-	16	TGCGCCAGCACCTGGACAGGGAGCATAACTAATGAAAAACTGTTTTTT	CASTWTGSITNEKLFF
-	TRBV11-3	TRBJ2-1	few	15	TGTGCCAGCAGCACCCGACAGGATCGGGAAGATGAGCAGTTCTTC	CASSTRQDREDEQFF
-	TRBV2	TRBJ2-5	-	15	TGTGCCAGCAGTGAACGGTGGTTGAAACAGGAGACCCAGTACTTC	CASSERWLKQETQYF
-	TRBV7-9	TRBJ2-2	-	15	TGTGCCAGCAGACAGGGGCGGGAGAACACCGGGGAGCTGTTTTTT	CASRQGRENTGELFF
-	TRBV7-9	TRBJ1-2	-	13	TGTGCCAGCAGCTTTGGAGGGGTCTATGGCTACACCTTC	CASSFGGVYGYTF
TRBD1	TRBV7-9	TRBJ2-7	-	13	TGTTCCAGCAGTCACCGGGACAGCGACGAGCAGTACTTC	CSSSHRDSDEQYF
-	TRBV19	TRBJ1-6	-	15	TGTGCCAGCAGCGCCGGACGGGGAAATAATTCACCCCTCCACTTT	CASSAGRGNNSPLHF
TRBD1	TRBV5-1	TRBJ2-5	-	18	TGCGCCAGCAGCTTGGCCTTTCGGGACAGAGGGGCATGGGAGACCCAGTACTTC	CASSLAFRDRGAWETQYF